This TCR beta chain was obtained from a study of shared T cell receptors in the human thymus. The germline V gene encodes CDR1 MNHEY and CDR2 SMNVEV (reference sequence). The V and J ends lost 5 bases and 1 base respectively, with 11 bases between them. The CDR3 loop spans 14 amino acids. The table came from immunoSEQ multiplex PCR; TCRdb's copy has only in-frame clones and leaves some out. The sample has about 380,000 clones; approximately 95% are singletons. The table lists this clone with a count of one. The rearrangement joins TRBV27 to TRBJ2-5, with no clear D. The receptor was isolated from a human donor. The sequencing sample was made of thymocytes. CDR3 DNA sequence: TGTGCCAGCAGTACACACAAGCTCCAAGAGACCCAGTACTTC. Translation gives CASSTHKLQETQYF.